This T cell receptor (beta chain) was retrieved from a study of blood T cell repertoires in COVID-19. Study summary: Acute and convalescent COVID-19 specimens originated in the United States, Italy and Spain. Sources were T cells, B-cell-depleted T cells, or PBMCs; the material itself was cDNA or gDNA.

Authors' methods: The assay estimated nucleated cells by amplifying reference gene primers. Profiling relied on immunoSEQ multiplex PCR, and the TCRdb table lists in-frame clones only, not all of them. V, J and clone size derive from that table, while D and trimming were established from the DNA sequence. The sample contains more than 150,000 clones, about 86% of which appear only once. The sequencing sample was made of peripheral blood. This TCR derives from a man aged 50-59 years with active or convalescent COVID-19.

CDR3 residues: CAIRVAGGGTGELFF. CDR3 DNA sequence: TGTGCCATCAGAGTGGCAGGGGGTGGCACCGGGGAGCTGTTTTTT. V and J are TRBV10-3 and TRBJ2-2; 7 bases are shared with TRBD1. The CDR3 is made up of 15 amino acids. CDR1 ENHRY and CDR2 SYGVKD come from the germline V gene. Trimming took 6 bases from V and 4 from J; bases not matched to a gene: 8.